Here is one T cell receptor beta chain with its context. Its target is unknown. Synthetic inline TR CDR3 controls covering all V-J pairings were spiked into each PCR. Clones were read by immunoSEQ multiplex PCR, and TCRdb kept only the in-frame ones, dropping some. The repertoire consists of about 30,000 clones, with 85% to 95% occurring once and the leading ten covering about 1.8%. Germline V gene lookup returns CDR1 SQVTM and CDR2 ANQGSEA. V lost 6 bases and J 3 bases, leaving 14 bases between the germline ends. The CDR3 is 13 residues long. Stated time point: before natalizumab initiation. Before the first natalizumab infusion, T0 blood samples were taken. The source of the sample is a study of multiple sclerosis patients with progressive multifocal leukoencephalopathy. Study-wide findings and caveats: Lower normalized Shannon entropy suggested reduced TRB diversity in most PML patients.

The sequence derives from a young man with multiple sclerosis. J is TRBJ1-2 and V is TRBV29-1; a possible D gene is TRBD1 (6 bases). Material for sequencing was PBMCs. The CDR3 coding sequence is TGCAGCGTCCTTAAGGGGGGAGACTATGGCTACACCTTC. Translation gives CSVLKGGDYGYTF.